The rows below give T cell receptor beta chains drawn from one sample of a study of blood T cell repertoires in COVID-19. Clones were read by immunoSEQ multiplex PCR, and TCRdb kept only the in-frame ones, dropping some. Of 96,000 or so clones in the sample, roughly 76% were seen once. Material for sequencing was peripheral blood. Source of these receptors: a man of 80 years or more with COVID-19, enrolled during active disease. The CDR3 runs from the conserved cysteine through the conserved F or W. A D gene is named only where the DNA matches it firmly. Not every row has a clone size; where given, it reads once, few, many or a size class.

d_gene	abundance	v_gene	j_gene	CDR3nt	CDR3aa
NA	NA	TRBV10-3	TRBJ2-5	TGTGCCATCAGCGTAAGACTAGTGCAAGAGACCCAGTACTTC	CAISVRLVQETQYF
TRBD1	NA	TRBV28	TRBJ1-2	TGTGCCAGCAGTTTTCCCGTTGGGGGGACAGGGGTGGGTGGCTACACCTTC	CASSFPVGGTGVGGYTF
TRBD1	NA	TRBV4-1	TRBJ1-2	TGCGCCAGCAGCCAAAGGCAGGGGGTTAACTATGGCTACACCTTC	CASSQRQGVNYGYTF
TRBD1	NA	TRBV6-2/TRBV6-3	TRBJ2-1	TGTGCCAGCAGTTACCCAGGGGGCTACCAGGCGAATGAGCAGTTCTTC	CASSYPGGYQANEQFF
TRBD1	once	TRBV19	TRBJ2-1	TGTGCCAGTAGTATTCCGGGACAGGGGGTACATGAGCAGTTCTTC	CASSIPGQGVHEQFF
NA	NA	TRBV4-2	TRBJ1-3	TGTGCCAGCAGCCAAGTTTATCAGGGCAACCTCTCTGGAAACACCATATATTTT	CASSQVYQGNLSGNTIYF
TRBD1	NA	TRBV9	TRBJ2-7	TGTGCCAGCAGCGGACAGGGACACGAGCAGTACTTC	CASSGQGHEQYF
NA	NA	TRBV27	TRBJ1-5	TGTGCCAGCAGTTTAATGGGGGGACTGGGTCAGCCCCAGCATTTT	CASSLMGGLGQPQHF
NA	NA	TRBV4-2	TRBJ1-2	TGTGCCAGCAGCCAAGATTACAGCGGCGGCTACACCTTC	CASSQDYSGGYTF
TRBD1	NA	TRBV10-3	TRBJ2-7	TGTGCCATCAAGGGAACAGGGGGCCAGTCCTACGAGCAGTACTTC	CAIKGTGGQSYEQYF
NA	NA	TRBV12-3/TRBV12-4	TRBJ1-2	TGTGCCAGCAGTACTCGACAGGCGGGCTACACCTTC	CASSTRQAGYTF
TRBD1	NA	TRBV2	TRBJ2-4	TGTGCCAGCAGTCCCAGACAGGGACGGAACCACGTAAACATTCAGTACTTC	CASSPRQGRNHVNIQYF
NA	NA	TRBV7-6	TRBJ2-7	TGTGCCAGCAGCTTAGACAGGGCTGTCAGCTACGAGCAGTACTTC	CASSLDRAVSYEQYF
TRBD1	many	TRBV4-3	TRBJ2-1	TGCGCCAGCAGTGAACGTGACAGGGTTTCGGGTGAGCAGTTCTTC	CASSERDRVSGEQFF
TRBD1	few	TRBV5-1	TRBJ1-2	TGCGCCAGCAGCATGTCGCCGGGACAGACGAACTATGGCTACACCTTC	CASSMSPGQTNYGYTF
NA	NA	TRBV6-5	TRBJ2-5	TGTGCCAGCAGTTACTCGAGCTCAGGGGGGTGGGAGACCCAGTACTTC	CASSYSSSGGWETQYF
NA	NA	TRBV28	TRBJ2-5	TGTGCCAGCAGTTTCCCGACGGGGGATCTGGAGACCCAGTACTTC	CASSFPTGDLETQYF
TRBD1	NA	TRBV6-5	TRBJ2-7	TGTGCCAGCAGTCGACAGGGGGGGTCCTACGAGCAGTACTTC	CASSRQGGSYEQYF
NA	NA	TRBV4-3	TRBJ1-1	TGCGCCAGCAGCCGTACGGACAGTCTGAACACTGAAGCTTTCTTT	CASSRTDSLNTEAFF
TRBD2	once	TRBV5-1	TRBJ2-1	TGCGCCAGCAGCTTCGGGGGGAGCTCCTACAATGAGCAGTTCTTC	CASSFGGSSYNEQFF
NA	NA	TRBV6-5	TRBJ2-3	TGTGCCAGCAGCACAGGGCTTATCACAGATACGCAGTATTTT	CASSTGLITDTQYF
NA	NA	TRBV7-3	TRBJ1-6	TGTGCCAGCAGCTTAACGGGGGGATCGGGCTCCTATAATTCACCCCTCCACTTT	CASSLTGGSGSYNSPLHF
TRBD1	NA	TRBV6-5	TRBJ1-2	TGTGCCAGCAGTTACCGTGGGGACAGGGAGGGTTATGGCTACACCTTC	CASSYRGDREGYGYTF
NA	once	TRBV21-1	TRBJ2-2	TGTGCCAGCAGCAAAGGACACCCGAACACCGGGGAGCTGTTTTTT	CASSKGHPNTGELFF
NA	NA	TRBV12-3/TRBV12-4	TRBJ2-5	TGTGCCAGCGGGACGGGACTCCGGGAGACCCAGTACTTC	CASGTGLRETQYF
TRBD2	NA	TRBV28	TRBJ2-4	TGTGCCAGCAGCTTTAAGGGCCCGGGAGGCGGCCAAAACATTCAGTACTTC	CASSFKGPGGGQNIQYF
TRBD1	NA	TRBV27	TRBJ1-1	TGTGCCAGCAGTCCGTGGACAGGAGAGTACACTGAAGCTTTCTTT	CASSPWTGEYTEAFF
NA	NA	TRBV5-1	TRBJ1-2	TGCGCCAGCACTATTGGGCAAAGCTATGGCTACACCTTC	CASTIGQSYGYTF
TRBD1	once	TRBV19	TRBJ2-7	TGTGCCAGTAGTACCCAGGACAGGGGAACCTACGAGCAGTACTTC	CASSTQDRGTYEQYF
NA	NA	TRBV15	TRBJ1-1	TGTGCCACCAGCAGAGACTTCGGGGGGATTGAAGCTTTCTTT	CATSRDFGGIEAFF
TRBD1	once	TRBV3-1/TRBV3-2	TRBJ2-1	TGTGCCAGCAGCCTTCAACTGGGCCCAGGGGGTGGCAATGAGCAGTTCTTC	CASSLQLGPGGGNEQFF
NA	NA	TRBV7-9	TRBJ2-5	TGTGCCAGCAGCTTAGCGTCTCGGGGGGCGATAGGGGAGACCCAGTACTTC	CASSLASRGAIGETQYF
NA	few	TRBV10-3	TRBJ2-7	TGTGCCATCAGTGATTTAGGCGGGTCAGCCTACGAGCAGTACTTC	CAISDLGGSAYEQYF
NA	NA	TRBV23-1	TRBJ2-5	TGCGCCAGAAAGGACATACAAGAGACCCAGTACTTC	CARKDIQETQYF
NA	NA	TRBV7-3	TRBJ2-5	TGTGCCAGCAGCTTAGGGGGGACAGAACAAGAGACCCAGTACTTC	CASSLGGTEQETQYF
TRBD2	NA	TRBV4-3	TRBJ2-7	TGCGCCAGCAGCCAGGAGACTAGCGGGGAGAGCGAGCAGTACTTC	CASSQETSGESEQYF
TRBD1	few	TRBV6-5	TRBJ1-2	TGTGCCAGCAAAAAACAGGGGAACGGCCCACATGGCTACACCTTC	CASKKQGNGPHGYTF
NA	once	TRBV12-3/TRBV12-4	TRBJ1-1	TGTGCCAGCAGTTTAGCGACAGATGAAGCTTTCTTT	CASSLATDEAFF
NA	NA	TRBV11-2	TRBJ2-5	TGTGCCAGCAGCTTGGTGACAGGTGTCGTGACCCAGTACTTC	CASSLVTGVVTQYF
TRBD1	once	TRBV30	TRBJ1-6	TGTGCCTGGACCAAACAGGGGGCGGTTTCACCCCTCCACTTT	CAWTKQGAVSPLHF
NA	NA	TRBV4-2	TRBJ1-2	TGTGCCAGCAGCCAAGACAGGGCCTATGGCTACACCTTC	CASSQDRAYGYTF
TRBD1	NA	TRBV5-1	TRBJ2-4	TGCGCCAGCAGCCCGGAGGGGACAGGGGTTCAGTACTTC	CASSPEGTGVQYF
TRBD2	few	TRBV9	TRBJ2-1	TGTGCCAGCAGCGTCCGGACTAGCGGGAGTGGCAATGAGCAGTTCTTC	CASSVRTSGSGNEQFF
NA	NA	TRBV10-3	TRBJ1-3	TGTGCCATCCAGGGCCCGGGGGGGGGTTCTGGAAACACCATATATTTT	CAIQGPGGGSGNTIYF
TRBD1	NA	TRBV10-2	TRBJ2-2	TGCGCCAGCAGAGCCGGGACAGCGAACACCGGGGAGCTGTTTTTT	CASRAGTANTGELFF
NA	NA	TRBV3-1/TRBV3-2	TRBJ2-7	TGTGCCAGCAGCCAAGTGAGCTTCCCCGCCTACGAGCAGTACTTC	CASSQVSFPAYEQYF
TRBD1	NA	TRBV7-8	TRBJ1-1	TGTGCCAGCAGCTTAATTGGACAGGGGAAGTACACTGAAGCTTTCTTT	CASSLIGQGKYTEAFF
TRBD2	NA	TRBV7-3	TRBJ2-3	TGTGCCAGCAGCTTAAGGCGGGAGAAGGTTACGCAGTATTTT	CASSLRREKVTQYF
TRBD2	once	TRBV5-1	TRBJ2-7	TGCGCCAGCAGCCCTACTAGCGGGGGGATTTACGAGCAGTACTTC	CASSPTSGGIYEQYF
TRBD2	NA	TRBV7-9	TRBJ2-1	TGTGCCAGCAGCTTTGGGACTACTTCCTACAATGAGCAGTTCTTC	CASSFGTTSYNEQFF